The rows below give T cell receptor beta chains drawn from one sample of a study of shared clonotypes between healthy human individuals. The table came from immunoSEQ multiplex PCR; TCRdb's copy has only in-frame clones and leaves some out. The sample lists some 2 million clones; around 95% were seen once. Input material: naive CD4+ T cells sorted from blood. These receptors were taken from a man aged 18 to 35 in good health. The CDR3 runs from the conserved cysteine through the conserved F or W. The order of the fields is clone size, D gene, J gene, V gene, CDR3 DNA, CDR3 protein. The D gene is left open where the match is weak. Rows give clone size only sometimes, using once, few, many, or a class for an expanded clone.

NA,NA,TRBJ1-4,TRBV6-1,TGTGCCACGACCACAGGGCACGCAACTAATGAAAAACTGTTTTTT,CATTTGHATNEKLFF
NA,TRBD1,TRBJ1-4,TRBV5-1,TGCGCCAGCAGCAGGGGGACAGCCCAAAATGAAAAACTGTTTTTT,CASSRGTAQNEKLFF
NA,NA,TRBJ2-7,TRBV30,TGTGCCTGGAGTGTACGTGGGTCACACAACTACGAGCAGTACTTC,CAWSVRGSHNYEQYF
NA,NA,TRBJ1-3,TRBV7-2,TGTGCCAGCAGCCCGGACCGACCGCTCTCTGGAAACACCATATATTTT,CASSPDRPLSGNTIYF
NA,NA,TRBJ1-5,TRBV30,TGTGCCCGGAGCCCCGCCCGGGACCTTGGTTATAGCAATCAGCCCCAGCATTTT,CARSPARDLGYSNQPQHF
NA,NA,TRBJ2-4,TRBV7-2,TGTGCCAGCAGCTCCCGTCCCTATGGGGCCAAAAACATTCAGTACTTC,CASSSRPYGAKNIQYF
NA,NA,TRBJ2-2,TRBV4-3,TGCGCCAGCAGACGGACAAGGAACACCGGGGAGCTGTTTTTT,CASRRTRNTGELFF
NA,NA,TRBJ1-6,TRBV6-1,TGTGCCAGCACCCTCAGAGGGGATTCACCCCTCCACTTT,CASTLRGDSPLHF
NA,NA,TRBJ1-2,TRBV5-4,TGTGCCAGCAGCCCCGACGGAGTCTATGGCTACACCTTC,CASSPDGVYGYTF
NA,NA,TRBJ1-3,TRBV4-1,TGCGCCAGCAGCCGCCTAGGTCTCTCTGGAAACACCATATATTTT,CASSRLGLSGNTIYF
NA,NA,TRBJ2-1,TRBV29-1,TGCAGCGCCTTAACCGGACAGGAGCAGTTCTTC,CSALTGQEQFF
NA,NA,TRBJ1-2,TRBV18,TGTGCCAGCTCCTCCTCCGCGGGAGTGCGAGGCTACACCTTC,CASSSSAGVRGYTF
NA,TRBD1,TRBJ2-7,TRBV2,TGTGCCAGCAGTGCTGGGACAGGGGGGTACGAGCAGTACTTC,CASSAGTGGYEQYF
NA,NA,TRBJ2-7,TRBV6-6,TGTGCCAGCAGTTACCATCTAAGCTCCTACGAGCAGTACTTC,CASSYHLSSYEQYF
once,TRBD1,TRBJ1-2,TRBV7-2,TGTGCCAGCAGCTCCTCCGGGACAGGGCAGGGCTACACCTTC,CASSSSGTGQGYTF
NA,TRBD1,TRBJ1-1,TRBV7-2,TGTGCCAGCAGCTCCAGGGGGGGGCTGACTGAAGCTTTCTTT,CASSSRGGLTEAFF
once,NA,TRBJ2-1,TRBV30,TGTGCCTGGAGTGTACGGGGGCTAGCGTGGCGCAATGAGCAGTTCTTC,CAWSVRGLAWRNEQFF
NA,TRBD1,TRBJ1-4,TRBV6-5,TGTGCCAGCAGTTACTCTGGCGCAGGGGGTGGTGAAAAACTGTTTTTT,CASSYSGAGGGEKLFF
NA,NA,TRBJ1-6,TRBV5-6,TGTGCCAGCAGCTTCGGCGAAGATAATTCACCCCTCCACTTT,CASSFGEDNSPLHF
NA,NA,TRBJ2-7,TRBV6-5,TGTGCCAGCAGTTACTCGTGGGAGAGGGAGCAGTACTTC,CASSYSWEREQYF
NA,TRBD1,TRBJ1-1,TRBV19,TGTGCCAGTAGTACGGGACAGAAGAACACTGAAGCTTTCTTT,CASSTGQKNTEAFF
once,TRBD1,TRBJ1-3,TRBV7-3,TGTGCCAGCAGCTCCAGCGGGACAGCTCTTGGAAACACCATATATTTT,CASSSSGTALGNTIYF
NA,TRBD2,TRBJ2-3,TRBV9,TGTGCCAGCAGCGTGACTAGCGGGAGGACAGATACGCAGTATTTT,CASSVTSGRTDTQYF
NA,TRBD2,TRBJ2-7,TRBV14,TGTGCCAGCAGCTTTGTAACTAGCGGTACGAGTTCCAGCTACGAGCAGTACTTC,CASSFVTSGTSSSYEQYF
NA,TRBD2,TRBJ2-1,TRBV5-1,TGCGCCAGCAGCTTAGTGTGCGGGAGCCCATACAATGAGCAGTTCTTC,CASSLVCGSPYNEQFF
NA,NA,TRBJ2-5,TRBV10-3,TGTGCCATCAGTGAGTCAGGTGTCGGAGATGAGACCCAGTACTTC,CAISESGVGDETQYF
NA,NA,TRBJ2-4,TRBV7-2,TGTGCCAGCAGCTTAGCGGGGGGGCCAAGGTACATTCAGTACTTC,CASSLAGGPRYIQYF
NA,TRBD1,TRBJ2-1,TRBV18,TGTGCCAGCTCCCAGTCCTTAGGGACAGGGCTCTACAATGAGCAGTTCTTC,CASSQSLGTGLYNEQFF
NA,NA,TRBJ1-5,TRBV6-1,TGTGCCAGCACCACAACGACGACAGACAATCAGCCCCAGCATTTT,CASTTTTTDNQPQHF
NA,NA,TRBJ1-2,TRBV6-1,TGTGCCAGCAGTGAGGCCTATGGCTACACCTTC,CASSEAYGYTF
NA,NA,TRBJ1-5,TRBV19,TGTGCCAGTAGTATTCAGGGACGGGGGCCCCAGCATTTT,CASSIQGRGPQHF
NA,TRBD1,TRBJ2-3,TRBV29-1,TGCAGCGTTGCCAGCACAGCCCGGACAGGGTGGCGCGGAGATACGCAGTATTTT,CSVASTARTGWRGDTQYF
NA,TRBD1,TRBJ2-3,TRBV29-1,TGCAGCGTGATTCCCATACCGGGACAGGGTTACACAGATACGCAGTATTTT,CSVIPIPGQGYTDTQYF
NA,TRBD1,TRBJ1-6,TRBV10-1,TGCGCCAGCCGGCGGGACAGCAATTCACCCCTCCACTTT,CASRRDSNSPLHF
NA,NA,TRBJ1-1,TRBV6-5,TGTGCCAGCAGTACACTGGGACCAATTCTTACTGAAGCTTTCTTT,CASSTLGPILTEAFF
NA,NA,TRBJ2-5,TRBV30,TGTGCCTGGAGTGTAAGACTACGAGAGACCCAGTACTTC,CAWSVRLRETQYF
NA,NA,TRBJ1-2,TRBV28,TGTGCCCCTCTTCCAGAGGGCTACACCTTC,CAPLPEGYTF
NA,NA,TRBJ1-1,TRBV6-1,TGTGCCAGCCTACAGGGTTCGGCTGCCACTGAAGCTTTCTTT,CASLQGSAATEAFF
NA,NA,TRBJ2-2,TRBV7-3,TGTGCCAGCAGCTTAACAAGGACAGACTCGGTCACCGGGGAGCTGTTTTTT,CASSLTRTDSVTGELFF
NA,NA,TRBJ1-6,TRBV15,TGTGCCACCAGCAGGTGGGACGGTAATTCACCCCTCCACTTT,CATSRWDGNSPLHF